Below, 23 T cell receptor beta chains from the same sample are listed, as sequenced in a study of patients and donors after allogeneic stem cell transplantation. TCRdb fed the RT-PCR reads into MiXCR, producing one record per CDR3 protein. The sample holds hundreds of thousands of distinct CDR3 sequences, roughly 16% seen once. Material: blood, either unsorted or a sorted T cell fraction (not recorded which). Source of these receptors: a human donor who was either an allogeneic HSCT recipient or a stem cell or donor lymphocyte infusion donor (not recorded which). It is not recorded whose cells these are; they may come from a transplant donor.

CDR3 DNA sequence: TGCACCAGCAAAGATTACGAGCAGTACTTC. Protein product: CTSKDYEQYF. The gene calls are TRBV1 and TRBJ2-7. TRBV1 is deemed a pseudogene. This CDR3 is 10 amino acids long.

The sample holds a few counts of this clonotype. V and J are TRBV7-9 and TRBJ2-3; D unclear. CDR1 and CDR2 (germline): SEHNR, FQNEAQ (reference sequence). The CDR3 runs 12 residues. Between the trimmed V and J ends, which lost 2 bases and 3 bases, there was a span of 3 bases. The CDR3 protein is CASSLWTDTQYF. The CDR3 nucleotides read TGTGCCAGCAGCTTATGGACAGATACGCAGTATTTT.

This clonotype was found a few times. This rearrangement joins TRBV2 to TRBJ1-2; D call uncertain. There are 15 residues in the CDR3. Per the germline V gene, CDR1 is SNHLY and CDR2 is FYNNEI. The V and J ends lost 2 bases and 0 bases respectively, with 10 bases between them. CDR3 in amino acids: CASSELGPPNYGYTF. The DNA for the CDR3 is TGTGCCAGCAGTGAACTGGGCCCTCCTAACTATGGCTACACCTTC.

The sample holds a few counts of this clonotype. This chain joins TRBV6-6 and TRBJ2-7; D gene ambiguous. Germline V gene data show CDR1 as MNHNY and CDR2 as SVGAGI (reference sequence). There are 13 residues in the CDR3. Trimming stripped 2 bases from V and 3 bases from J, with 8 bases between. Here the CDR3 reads CASSYGEGYEQYF. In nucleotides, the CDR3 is TGTGCCAGCAGTTACGGGGAAGGCTACGAGCAGTACTTC.

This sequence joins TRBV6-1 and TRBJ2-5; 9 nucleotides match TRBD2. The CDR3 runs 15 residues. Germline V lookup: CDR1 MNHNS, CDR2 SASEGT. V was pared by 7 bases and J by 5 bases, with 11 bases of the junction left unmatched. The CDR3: CASTNGAGGVETQYF. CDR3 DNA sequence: TGTGCCAGCACCAATGGGGCGGGAGGGGTCGAGACCCAGTACTTC.

This CDR3 reads CATSRDLMAGGNQPQHF. The CDR3 DNA reads TGTGCCACCAGCAGAGATCTGATGGCCGGGGGCAATCAGCCCCAGCATTTT. V gene TRBV15 combines with J gene TRBJ1-5, with D unresolved. Trimming took 0 bases from V and 2 from J, leaving 14 bases between them. From germline, CDR1 is LNHNV and CDR2 YYDKDF (reference sequence). This CDR3 is built from 17 residues.

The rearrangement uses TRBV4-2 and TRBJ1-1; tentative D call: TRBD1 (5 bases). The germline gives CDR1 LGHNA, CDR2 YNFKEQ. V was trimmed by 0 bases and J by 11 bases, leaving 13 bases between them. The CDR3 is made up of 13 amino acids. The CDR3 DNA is TGTGCCAGCAGCCAAGATAGGGACGGGATTGCTTTCTTT. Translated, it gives CASSQDRDGIAFF.

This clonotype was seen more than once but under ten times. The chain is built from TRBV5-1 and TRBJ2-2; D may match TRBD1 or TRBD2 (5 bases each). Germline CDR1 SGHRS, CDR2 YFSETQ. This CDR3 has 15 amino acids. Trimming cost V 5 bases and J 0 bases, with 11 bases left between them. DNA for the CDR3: TGCGCCAGCAGGACTACAGGTGCGAACACCGGGGAGCTGTTTTTT. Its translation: CASRTTGANTGELFF.

This CDR3 reads CASSPLGQALEVSPLHF. DNA for the CDR3: TGTGCCAGCTCACCACTCGGACAGGCCTTGGAGGTATCACCCCTCCACTTT. This chain uses TRBV18 with TRBJ1-6; TRBD1 aligns across 7 bases. The CDR3 is 17 residues long. J lost 10 bases, V lost 1 base, and 13 bases had no gene match. Germline V gives CDR1 KGHSH, CDR2 LQKENI.

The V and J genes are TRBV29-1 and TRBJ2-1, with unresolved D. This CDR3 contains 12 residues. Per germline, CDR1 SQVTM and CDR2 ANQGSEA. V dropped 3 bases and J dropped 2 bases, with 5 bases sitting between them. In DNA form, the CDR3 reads TGCAGCGTTGATTACGCCTACAATGAGCAGTTCTTC. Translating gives CSVDYAYNEQFF.

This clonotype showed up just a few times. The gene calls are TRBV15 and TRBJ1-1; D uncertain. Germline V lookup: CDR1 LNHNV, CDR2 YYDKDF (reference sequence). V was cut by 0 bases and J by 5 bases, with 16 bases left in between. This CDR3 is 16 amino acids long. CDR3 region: CATSREPAPPETEAFF. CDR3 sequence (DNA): TGTGCCACCAGCAGAGAACCGGCCCCGCCCGAAACTGAAGCTTTCTTT.

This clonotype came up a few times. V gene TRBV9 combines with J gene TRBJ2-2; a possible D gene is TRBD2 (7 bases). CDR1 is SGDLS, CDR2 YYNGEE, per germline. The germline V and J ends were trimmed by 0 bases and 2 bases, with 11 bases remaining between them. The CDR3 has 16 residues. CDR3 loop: CASSVGGGYNTGELFF. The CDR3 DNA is TGTGCCAGCAGCGTAGGCGGGGGCTATAACACCGGGGAGCTGTTTTTT.

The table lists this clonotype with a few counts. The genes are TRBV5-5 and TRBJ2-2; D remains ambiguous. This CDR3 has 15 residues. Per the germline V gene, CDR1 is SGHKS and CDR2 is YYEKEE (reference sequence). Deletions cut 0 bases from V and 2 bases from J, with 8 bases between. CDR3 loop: CASSLVVPNTGELFF. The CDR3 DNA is TGTGCCAGCAGCTTGGTCGTTCCCAACACCGGGGAGCTGTTTTTT.

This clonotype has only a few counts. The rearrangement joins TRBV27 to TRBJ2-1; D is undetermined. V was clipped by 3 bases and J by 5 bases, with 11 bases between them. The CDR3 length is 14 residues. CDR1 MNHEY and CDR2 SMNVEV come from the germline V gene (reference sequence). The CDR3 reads CASSFQRRDNEQFF. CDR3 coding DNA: TGTGCCAGCAGTTTTCAACGCCGGGACAATGAGCAGTTCTTC.

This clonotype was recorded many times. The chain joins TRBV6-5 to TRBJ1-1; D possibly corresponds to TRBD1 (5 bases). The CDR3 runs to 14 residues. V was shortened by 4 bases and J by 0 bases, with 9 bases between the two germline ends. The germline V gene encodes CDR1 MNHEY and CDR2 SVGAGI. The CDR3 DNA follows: TGTGCCAGCAGTTCGGGGCAGATGAACACTGAAGCTTTCTTT. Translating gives CASSSGQMNTEAFF.

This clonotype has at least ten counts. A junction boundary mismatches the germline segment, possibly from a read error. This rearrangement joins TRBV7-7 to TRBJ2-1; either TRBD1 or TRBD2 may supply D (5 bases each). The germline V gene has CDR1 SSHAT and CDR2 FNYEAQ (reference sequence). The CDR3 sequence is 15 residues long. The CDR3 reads CASTLGKGRGDEQFF. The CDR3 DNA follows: TGTGCCAGCACCTTAGGGAAGGGAAGAGGGGATGAGCAGTTCTTC.

CDR3 nucleotides: TGCGCCAGCAGCTATTCTCGGACAGGGGGCGCGGAAGCTTTCTTT. This encodes CASSYSRTGGAEAFF. The V call is TRBV5-1, the J call TRBJ1-1, with 11 bases fitting TRBD1. The germline V gene encodes CDR1 SGHRS and CDR2 YFSETQ. This CDR3 comprises 15 residues. Trimming removed 3 bases from V and 8 bases from J; junction bases left unmatched: 9.

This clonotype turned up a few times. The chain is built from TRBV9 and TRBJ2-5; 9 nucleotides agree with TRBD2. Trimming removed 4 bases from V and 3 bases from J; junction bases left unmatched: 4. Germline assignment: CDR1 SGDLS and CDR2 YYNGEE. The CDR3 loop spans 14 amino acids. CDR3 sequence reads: CASSPRTSEETQYF. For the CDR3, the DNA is TGTGCCAGCAGCCCCCGGACTAGCGAAGAGACCCAGTACTTC.

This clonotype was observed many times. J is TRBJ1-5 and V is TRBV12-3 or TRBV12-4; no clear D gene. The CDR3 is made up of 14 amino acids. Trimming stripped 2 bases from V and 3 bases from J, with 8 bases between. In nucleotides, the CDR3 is TGTGCCAGCAGTTTACACACGATCAATCAGCCCCAGCATTTT. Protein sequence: CASSLHTINQPQHF.

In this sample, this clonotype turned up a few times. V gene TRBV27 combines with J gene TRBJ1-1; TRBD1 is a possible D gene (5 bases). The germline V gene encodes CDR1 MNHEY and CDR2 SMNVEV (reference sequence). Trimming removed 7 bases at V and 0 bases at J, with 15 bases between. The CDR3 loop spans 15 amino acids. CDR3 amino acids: CASTWSGGMNTEAFF. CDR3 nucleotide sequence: TGTGCCAGCACCTGGAGCGGGGGGATGAACACTGAAGCTTTCTTT.

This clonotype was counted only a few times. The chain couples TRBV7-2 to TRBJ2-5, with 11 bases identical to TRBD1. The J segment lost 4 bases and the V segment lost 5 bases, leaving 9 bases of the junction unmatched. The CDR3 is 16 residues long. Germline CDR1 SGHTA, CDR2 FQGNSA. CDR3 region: CASSPLRTGGAETQYF. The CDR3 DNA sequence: TGTGCCAGCAGCCCCCTGCGGACAGGGGGCGCAGAGACCCAGTACTTC.

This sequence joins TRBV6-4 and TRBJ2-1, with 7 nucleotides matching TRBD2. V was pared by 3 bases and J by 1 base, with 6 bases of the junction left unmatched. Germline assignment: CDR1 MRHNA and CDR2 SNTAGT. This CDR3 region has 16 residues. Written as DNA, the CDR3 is TGTGCCAGCAGTGAGTTCATCGGGGGGTCCTACAATGAGCAGTTCTTC. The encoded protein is CASSEFIGGSYNEQFF.

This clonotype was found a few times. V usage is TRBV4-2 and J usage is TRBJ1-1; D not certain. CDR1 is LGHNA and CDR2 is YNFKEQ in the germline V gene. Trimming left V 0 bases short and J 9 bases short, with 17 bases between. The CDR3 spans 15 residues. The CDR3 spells CASSQEVGRATQAFF. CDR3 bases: TGTGCCAGCAGCCAAGAAGTAGGTCGGGCCACCCAAGCTTTCTTT.